These 24 T cell receptor beta chains were all obtained from the same sample, sequenced in a study of PD-1 blockade in classical Hodgkin lymphoma. Specified time point: cycle 4 day 1 (C4D1), after less than seven weeks of nivolumab. There was relapse after autologous stem cell transplantation in every patient, and there was variation in brentuximab vedotin exposure. Repertoires were generated with immunoSEQ multiplex PCR, while TCRdb's copy carries only in-frame clones and drops some. The sample carries fewer than 50,000 clones, 78% recorded once. The sample here was peripheral blood mononuclear cells (PBMCs), taken before the fourth cycle of nivolumab. The receptors here all came from a human donor with classical Hodgkin lymphoma.

The genes are TRBV7-2 and TRBJ2-3; D unresolved. Germline V gene lookup returns CDR1 SGHTA and CDR2 FQGNSA. V lost 5 bases and J lost 8, with 11 bases in between. This CDR3 has 12 residues. The CDR3 loop reads CASSPQLGTQYF. The CDR3 DNA is TGTGCCAGCAGCCCCCAGCTGGGTACGCAGTATTTT. The whole variable domain, filled in from reference TRBV7-2 and TRBJ2-3, reads GAGVSQSPSNKVTEKGKDVELRCDPISGHTALYWYRQSLGQGLEFLIYFQGNSAPDKSGLPSDRFSAERTGGSVSTLTIQRTQQEDSAVYLCASSPQLGTQYFGPGTRLTVL.

This rearrangement joins TRBV7-2 to TRBJ2-1; tentative D call: TRBD2 (6 bases). V was shortened by 5 bases and J by 15 bases, with 17 bases between the two germline ends. This CDR3 contains 12 residues. CDR1 and CDR2 from the germline V gene are SGHTA and FQGNSA. CDR3 nucleotides: TGTGCCAGCAGCCCTAGTGATCGGGACTGGTTCTTC. It translates to CASSPSDRDWFF.

This clone has only one observation. V gene TRBV7-9 combines with J gene TRBJ1-2; D gene unclear. Deletions cut 1 base from V and 4 bases from J, with 16 bases between. Germline CDR1 and CDR2: SEHNR and FQNEAQ (reference sequence). CDR3 length: 16 residues. The CDR3 nucleotides read TGTGCCAGCAGCTTAGATTGGCAAGGCGGCAGCTATGGCTACACCTTC. The encoded protein is CASSLDWQGGSYGYTF.

This clone has more than one count but fewer than ten. This chain links TRBV28 with TRBJ1-4; a weak D match, TRBD1 (5 bases). The CDR3 extends over 12 amino acids. The germline gives CDR1 MDHEN, CDR2 SYDVKM. Deletions cut 5 bases from V and 10 bases from J, with 11 bases between. CDR3 DNA: TGTGCCAGCAGTGGGGGTCGTCGAAAACTGTTTTTT. Its protein is CASSGGRRKLFF.

The gene calls are TRBV2 and TRBJ2-1, with TRBD1 as a possible D gene (5 bases). The CDR3 is 12 amino acids. Germline CDR1 SNHLY, CDR2 FYNNEI. Trimming left V 6 bases short and J 9 bases short, with 12 bases between. CDR3 amino acids: CASSLRAFEQFF. The DNA of the CDR3 is TGTGCCAGCAGCCTCAGGGCGTTTGAGCAGTTCTTC.

Worth noting for this clone: One end of the junction fails to match germline, which may point to a read error. Other DNA sequences in this specimen translate into the identical CDR3. The chain links TRBV7-7 to TRBJ2-5, with TRBD2 identical over 7 bases. CDR3 length: 15 amino acids. The germline V gene encodes CDR1 SSHAT and CDR2 FNYEAQ (reference sequence). The CDR3 DNA is TGTGCTAGCAGCTTGGGTCTAGCGGCCCAAGAGACCCAGTACTTC. It translates to CASSLGLAAQETQYF.

The chain couples TRBV6-1 to TRBJ1-2, with TRBD1 as a possible D gene (6 bases). Germline-derived CDR1 and CDR2 are MNHNS and SASEGT. This CDR3 is 14 amino acids long. Trimming removed 7 bases at V and 4 bases at J, with 16 bases between. CDR3 in DNA: TGTGCCAGCAATCGGGACATCGGCTTCTATGGCTACACCTTC. Translated: CASNRDIGFYGYTF.

The chain joins TRBV5-4 to TRBJ1-1; TRBD1 is a possible D gene (5 bases). The CDR3 sequence is 15 residues long. Between the trimmed V and J ends, which lost 2 bases and 3 bases, there was a span of 14 bases. The germline CDR1 and CDR2 sequences are SGHNT and YYREEE (reference sequence). CDR3 bases: TGTGCCAGCAGCTTTTTACAAGGGGTGCACACTGAAGCTTTCTTT. Encoded protein: CASSFLQGVHTEAFF.

The chain is built from TRBV19 and TRBJ2-5; possibly TRBD2 for D (5 bases). The germline CDR1 and CDR2 sequences are LNHDA and SQIVND (reference sequence). V gave up 4 bases and J gave up 5 bases, with 20 bases separating them. The CDR3 loop spans 16 amino acids. The CDR3 protein is CASSTGDPLGEETQYF. The CDR3 bases are TGTGCCAGTAGTACAGGTGACCCCCTGGGAGAGGAGACCCAGTACTTC. The whole variable domain, filled in from reference TRBV19 and TRBJ2-5, reads DGGITQSPKYLFRKEGQNVTLSCEQNLNHDAMYWYRQDPGQGLRLIYYSQIVNDFQKGDIAEGYSVSREKKESFPLTVTSAQKNPTAFYLCASSTGDPLGEETQYFGPGTRLLVL.

The genes are TRBV5-1 and TRBJ2-7; 9 positions match TRBD2. V trimming: 4 bases; J trimming: 7 bases; junction bases outside the gene matches: 12. This CDR3 has 15 residues. From germline, CDR1 is SGHRS and CDR2 YFSETQ. The CDR3 DNA is TGCGCCAGCAGCCAGACGACTAGCGGAAGAACGGAGCAGTACTTC. Translation gives CASSQTTSGRTEQYF.

The genes are TRBV19 and TRBJ1-6; D gene unclear. The CDR3 is 13 residues long. Germline V gene lookup returns CDR1 LNHDA and CDR2 SQIVND (reference sequence). The V gene lost 9 bases and the J gene lost 8 bases, with 14 bases spanning the gap. CDR3 region: CASSGQDDSPLHF. CDR3 sequence (DNA): TGTGCCAGCTCGGGTCAGGACGATTCACCCCTCCACTTT.

The chain links TRBV7-2 to TRBJ2-5; D remains ambiguous. The CDR3 loop spans 14 amino acids. From germline, CDR1 is SGHTA and CDR2 FQGNSA. The V gene lost 5 bases and the J gene lost 2 bases, with 12 bases spanning the gap. The CDR3 protein is CASSIRGGQETQYF. CDR3 bases: TGTGCCAGCAGCATTAGAGGTGGGCAAGAGACCCAGTACTTC.

V usage is TRBV4-2 and J usage is TRBJ2-5, with TRBD2 identical over 8 bases. V lost 4 bases, J lost 3 bases, and 1 base stayed unmatched. Per the germline V gene, CDR1 is LGHNA and CDR2 is YNFKEQ. This CDR3 has 13 residues. CDR3 nucleotide sequence: TGTGCCAGCAGCCGTAGCGGGGAAGAGACCCAGTACTTC. It translates to CASSRSGEETQYF.

This clone appeared once. The J gene is TRBJ1-1, the V gene TRBV6-5, with unresolved D. From germline, CDR1 is MNHEY and CDR2 SVGAGI. Trimming left V 2 bases short and J 5 bases short, with 6 bases between. The CDR3 is made up of 12 amino acids. CDR3: CASSYRWTEAFF. The DNA for the CDR3 is TGTGCCAGCAGTTACAGGTGGACTGAAGCTTTCTTT.

The V gene is TRBV29-1, the J gene TRBJ1-2; D remains unclear. Trimming stripped 4 bases from V and 5 bases from J, with 8 bases between. The germline CDR1 and CDR2 sequences are SQVTM and ANQGSEA. This CDR3 contains 11 residues. The chain's CDR3 is CSVVGVYGYTF. In DNA, the CDR3 is TGCAGCGTTGTTGGGGTATATGGCTACACCTTC.

This clone was observed a handful of times. This chain uses TRBV5-5 with TRBJ1-2; D is unresolved. CDR1 SGHKS and CDR2 YYEKEE come from the germline V gene (reference sequence). The V gene lost 0 bases and the J gene lost 4 bases, with 22 bases spanning the gap. The CDR3 sequence is 18 residues long. The CDR3 region is CASSLGPPLPQTSYGYTF. CDR3 coding DNA: TGTGCCAGCAGCTTGGGACCCCCCCTCCCGCAGACTTCCTATGGCTACACCTTC.

The V gene is TRBV7-8, the J gene TRBJ2-7, with D perhaps matching TRBD1 or TRBD2 (5 bases each). Germline values: CDR1 SGHVS, CDR2 FQNEAQ. This CDR3 is 16 amino acids long. V shed 2 bases and J shed 3 bases, with 17 bases lying between them. CDR3 bases: TGTGCCAGCAGCTTACTGGGTGGGACGGACCTCTACGAGCAGTACTTC. It translates to CASSLLGGTDLYEQYF.

In DNA form, the CDR3 reads TGCGCCAGCAGCCAAGGTAGTGGACAGGGGTATGGCTACACCTTC. Translating it yields CASSQGSGQGYGYTF. The V call is TRBV4-1, the J call TRBJ1-2; 9 bases align to TRBD1. The CDR3 sequence is 15 residues long. The germline V gene encodes CDR1 MGHRA and CDR2 YSYEKL. V trimming: 1 base; J trimming: 5 bases; junction bases outside the gene matches: 5.

The rearrangement uses TRBV9 and TRBJ2-2; D perhaps matches TRBD2 (5 bases). The ends were cut back, 0 bases at V and 7 bases at J, with 10 bases in the middle. The CDR3 loop spans 14 amino acids. Germline CDR1 and CDR2: SGDLS and YYNGEE. CDR3 amino acids: CASSVGYGNGELFF. The CDR3 bases are TGTGCCAGCAGCGTAGGATACGGGAACGGGGAGCTGTTTTTT.

This clone appeared once. The rearrangement joins TRBV7-9 to TRBJ2-7; D gene ambiguous. CDR1 SEHNR and CDR2 FQNEAQ come from the germline V gene (reference sequence). This CDR3 comprises 14 residues. The V and J ends lost 1 base and 0 bases respectively, with 7 bases between them. The CDR3 bases are TGTGCCAGCAGCTTAGGGGCAGTCTCCTACGAGCAGTACTTC. Residues: CASSLGAVSYEQYF.

This sequence joins TRBV7-6 and TRBJ1-3, with D unclear. Trimming took 4 bases from V and 4 from J, leaving 8 bases between them. CDR3 length: 13 amino acids. Germline CDR1 is SGHVS and CDR2 is FNYEAQ. CDR3 DNA: TGTGCCAGCAGCTACCAAGGGGGAAACACCATATATTTT. It specifies CASSYQGGNTIYF.

V and J are TRBV18 and TRBJ1-4, with 7 bases aligning to TRBD1. The trim removed 4 bases at V and 2 bases at J, leaving 4 bases unmatched. The germline gives CDR1 KGHSH, CDR2 LQKENI. CDR3 length: 15 residues. CDR3 region: CASSQGAQTNEKLFF. CDR3 coding DNA: TGTGCCAGCTCACAGGGGGCGCAGACTAATGAAAAACTGTTTTTT. Looking up the rest from reference TRBV18 and TRBJ1-4 gives the full variable domain: NAGVMQNPRHLVRRRGQEARLRCSPMKGHSHVYWYRQLPEEGLKFMVYLQKENIIDESGMPKERFSAEFPKEGPSILRIQQVVRGDSAAYFCASSQGAQTNEKLFFGSGTQLSVL.

This clone was seen a handful of times. V and J are TRBV5-1 and TRBJ2-7; a possible D gene is TRBD1 (5 bases). Trimming left V 1 base short and J 6 bases short, with 17 bases between. CDR1 and CDR2 from the germline V gene are SGHRS and YFSETQ. This CDR3 region has 15 residues. For the CDR3, the DNA is TGCGCCAGCAGCTTGTGGGGCAGGGTGGGAAGCGAGCAGTACTTC. Translation gives CASSLWGRVGSEQYF.

This chain links TRBV10-3 with TRBJ1-5; 7 bases are shared with TRBD1. CDR3 length equals 14 residues. The germline gives CDR1 ENHRY, CDR2 SYGVKD. The junction had 6 bases not matched to a gene; V was cut back by 10 bases and J by 0 bases. The CDR3 spells CASSTGDSNQPQHF. The CDR3 nucleotides are TGTGCCAGCTCTACAGGGGATAGCAATCAGCCCCAGCATTTT.